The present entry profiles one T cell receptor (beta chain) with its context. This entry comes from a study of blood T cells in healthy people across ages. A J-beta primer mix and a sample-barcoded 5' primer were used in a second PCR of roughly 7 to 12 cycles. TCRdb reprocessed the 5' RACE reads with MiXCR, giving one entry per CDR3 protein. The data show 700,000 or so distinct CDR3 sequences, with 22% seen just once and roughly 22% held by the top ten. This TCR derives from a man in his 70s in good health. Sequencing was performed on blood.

CDR3 nucleotides: TGTGCCAGTATCAATTCCTACAATGAGCAGTTCTTC. Its protein is CASINSYNEQFF. J is TRBJ2-1 and V is TRBV19; D is undetermined. V lost 7 bases to trimming and J lost 1 base, with 5 bases between them. CDR1 is LNHDA and CDR2 is SQIVND in the germline V gene (reference sequence). This CDR3 contains 12 residues.